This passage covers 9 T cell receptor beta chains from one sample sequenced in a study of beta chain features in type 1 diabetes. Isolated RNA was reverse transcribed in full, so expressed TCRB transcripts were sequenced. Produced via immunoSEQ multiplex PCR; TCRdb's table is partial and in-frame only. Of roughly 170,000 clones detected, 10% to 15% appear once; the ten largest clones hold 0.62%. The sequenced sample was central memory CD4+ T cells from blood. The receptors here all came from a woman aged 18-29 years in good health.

The CDR3 sequence: CASSLVVPGRDEQYF. CDR3 in DNA: TGTGCCAGCAGCTTGGTGGTTCCAGGGAGGGACGAGCAGTACTTC. V and J are TRBV5-6 and TRBJ2-7; 7 bases are a match to TRBD2. Germline-derived CDR1 and CDR2 are SGHDT and YYEEEE. Trimming removed 0 bases from V and 5 bases from J; junction bases left unmatched: 8. This CDR3 contains 15 residues.

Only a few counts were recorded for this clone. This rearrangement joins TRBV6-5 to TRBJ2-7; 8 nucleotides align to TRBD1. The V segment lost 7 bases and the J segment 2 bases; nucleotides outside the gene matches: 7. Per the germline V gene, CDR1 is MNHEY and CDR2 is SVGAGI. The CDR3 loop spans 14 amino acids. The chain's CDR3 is CASTTTGDAYEQYF. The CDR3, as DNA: TGTGCCAGCACCACGACAGGGGATGCCTACGAGCAGTACTTC.

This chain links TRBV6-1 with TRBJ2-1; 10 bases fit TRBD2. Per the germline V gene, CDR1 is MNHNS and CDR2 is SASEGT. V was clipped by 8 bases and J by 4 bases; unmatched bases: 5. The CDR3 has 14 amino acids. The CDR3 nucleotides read TGTGCCAGCCTAGCGGGAGTAAGGTACAATGAGCAGTTCTTC. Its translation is CASLAGVRYNEQFF.

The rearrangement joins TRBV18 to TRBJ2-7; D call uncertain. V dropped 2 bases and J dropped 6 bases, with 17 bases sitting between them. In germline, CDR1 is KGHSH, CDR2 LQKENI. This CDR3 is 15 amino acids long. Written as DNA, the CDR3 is TGTGCCAGCTCACCAATTTCGAGGTTATCGGGCGAGCAGTACTTC. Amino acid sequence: CASSPISRLSGEQYF.

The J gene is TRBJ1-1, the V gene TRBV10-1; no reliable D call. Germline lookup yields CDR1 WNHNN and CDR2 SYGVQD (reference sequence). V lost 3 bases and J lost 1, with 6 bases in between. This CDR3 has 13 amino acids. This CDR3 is CASSEGRNTEAFF. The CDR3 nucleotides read TGCGCCAGCAGTGAAGGGAGGAACACTGAAGCTTTCTTT.

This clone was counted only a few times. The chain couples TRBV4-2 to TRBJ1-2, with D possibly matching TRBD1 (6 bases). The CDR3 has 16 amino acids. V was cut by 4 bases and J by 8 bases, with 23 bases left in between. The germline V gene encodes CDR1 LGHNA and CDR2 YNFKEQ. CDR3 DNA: TGTGCCAGCAGCCCTAGCAGGGGACGGACCCGTTGGGGCTACACCTTC. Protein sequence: CASSPSRGRTRWGYTF.

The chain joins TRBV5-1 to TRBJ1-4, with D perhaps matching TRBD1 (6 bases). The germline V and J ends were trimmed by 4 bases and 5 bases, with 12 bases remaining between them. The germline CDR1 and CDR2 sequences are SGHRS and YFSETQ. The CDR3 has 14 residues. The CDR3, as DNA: TGCGCCAGCAGCCGGGACATGGGAAATGAAAAACTGTTTTTT. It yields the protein CASSRDMGNEKLFF.

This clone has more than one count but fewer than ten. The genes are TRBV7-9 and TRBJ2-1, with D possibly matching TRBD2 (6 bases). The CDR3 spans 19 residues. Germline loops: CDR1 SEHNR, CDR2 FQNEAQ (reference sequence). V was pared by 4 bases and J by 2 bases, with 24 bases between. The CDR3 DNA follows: TGTGCCAGCAGCTCCATAGGGGATGTCGGGGGAGTCGCCTACAATGAGCAGTTCTTC. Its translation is CASSSIGDVGGVAYNEQFF.

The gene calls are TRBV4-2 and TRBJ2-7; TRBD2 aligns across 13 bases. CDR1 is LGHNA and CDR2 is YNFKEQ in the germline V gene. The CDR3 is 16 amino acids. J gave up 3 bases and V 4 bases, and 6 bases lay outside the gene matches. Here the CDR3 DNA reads TGTGCCAGCAGCCCAAGACTAGCGGGAGGCCTCTACGAGCAGTACTTC. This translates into CASSPRLAGGLYEQYF.